A single sample gave rise to the 20 T cell receptor beta chains below, sequenced in a study of vaccination and CD4 T cells after COVID-19. Their antigens remain unidentified. Treatment reported: roughly 10-day PBMC culture with coronavirus spike peptide pools or control peptides (ViraFEST assay). Oncomine TCR Beta short-read sequencing was applied to DNA from cultured CD4+ T cells. TCRdb reprocessed the PCR reads via MiXCR and lists one record per CDR3 protein. The table has about 25,000 distinct CDR3 sequences, 67% seen once. The sample consisted of CD4+ T cells from blood, cultured in vitro, taken after SARS-CoV-2 vaccination. The receptors come from a human donor who received a COVID-19 vaccine.

The chain links TRBV6-1 to TRBJ2-7, with 12 bases aligning to TRBD1. CDR1 and CDR2 (germline): MNHNS, SASEGT. J was trimmed by 7 bases and V by 6 bases; bases with no gene match: 13. The CDR3 totals 16 residues. This CDR3 is CASSYGDRGLTKEQYF. The DNA for the CDR3 is TGTGCCAGCAGCTATGGGGACAGGGGGCTTACTAAGGAGCAGTACTTC.

The V and J genes are TRBV20-1 and TRBJ1-3; D is possibly TRBD1 (6 bases). V lost 0 bases to trimming and J lost 4 bases, with 13 bases between them. Per the germline V gene, CDR1 is DFQATT and CDR2 is SNEGSKA (reference sequence). This CDR3 has 15 residues. The CDR3 reads CSARDLGGTGNTIYF. The CDR3, as DNA: TGCAGTGCTAGAGATCTAGGGGGTACAGGAAACACCATATATTTT.

The chain links TRBV7-2 to TRBJ2-4, with 12 nucleotides matching TRBD1. The ends lost 3 bases at V and 1 base at J; junction bases unmatched: 13. Looked up from germline, CDR1 is SGHTA and CDR2 is FQGNSA. This CDR3 is 20 amino acids long. This CDR3 reads CASSLAFGTGGYMAKNIQYF. The CDR3 DNA is TGTGCCAGCAGCTTGGCCTTTGGGACAGGGGGCTATATGGCCAAAAACATTCAGTACTTC.

The rearrangement uses TRBV15 and TRBJ2-3; D not certain. V was trimmed by 3 bases and J by 4 bases, leaving 8 bases between them. Looked up from germline, CDR1 is LNHNV and CDR2 is YYDKDF (reference sequence). The CDR3 extends over 13 amino acids. CDR3 sequence: CATSRSLADTQYF. CDR3 DNA sequence: TGTGCCACCAGCAGGAGCTTGGCAGATACGCAGTATTTT.

This chain joins TRBV12-5 and TRBJ1-6, with unresolved D. V lost 2 bases and J lost 2, with 10 bases in between. The CDR3 has 16 residues. Germline CDR1 LGHNT, CDR2 FRNRAP. CDR3 coding DNA: TGTGCTAGTGGTTTGCGGGGTGGAACCTATAATTCACCCCTCCACTTT. This translates into CASGLRGGTYNSPLHF.

The chain uses TRBV4-1 and TRBJ2-4, with D maybe TRBD1 (5 bases). The CDR3 has 19 amino acids. Germline CDR1 reads MGHRA; CDR2 reads YSYEKL. Trimming took 4 bases from V and 0 from J, leaving 22 bases between them. CDR3 residues: CASSPEMGRGVGAKNIQYF. The CDR3 DNA is TGCGCCAGCAGCCCAGAGATGGGAAGGGGCGTGGGAGCCAAAAACATTCAGTACTTC.

The gene calls are TRBV19 and TRBJ2-7; perhaps TRBD1 as D (6 bases). Looked up from germline, CDR1 is LNHDA and CDR2 is SQIVND (reference sequence). With 5 bases removed from V and 2 bases from J, the gap between germline ends came to 16 bases. The CDR3 is made up of 15 amino acids. The CDR3 DNA reads as TGTGCCAGTAGTGTCCCCGGGACAAAGGCCTACGAGCAGTACTTC. The encoded protein is CASSVPGTKAYEQYF.

The chain couples TRBV9 to TRBJ1-2, with D tentatively TRBD1 (6 bases). The CDR3 consists of 13 residues. The germline gives CDR1 SGDLS, CDR2 YYNGEE. V gave up 1 base and J gave up 7 bases, with 11 bases separating them. CDR3 sequence (DNA): TGTGCCAGCAGCGTATGGGGGGCGGCTGGCTACACCTTC. Translated: CASSVWGAAGYTF.

In its sample, this clonotype was seen a few times. The V call is TRBV20-1, the J call TRBJ2-3, with D uncertain. Trimming took off 4 bases at V and 0 bases at J, with 8 bases between the two ends. CDR3 length: 13 amino acids. Looked up from germline, CDR1 is DFQATT and CDR2 is SNEGSKA (reference sequence). The CDR3 bases are TGCAGTGCTATAGCTCCCAGCACAGATACGCAGTATTTT. Amino acids: CSAIAPSTDTQYF.

The gene calls are TRBV7-8 and TRBJ1-1, with a weak D call TRBD1 (6 bases). From germline, CDR1 is SGHVS and CDR2 FQNEAQ. V was pared by 1 base and J by 4 bases, with 16 bases between. The CDR3 sequence is 16 residues long. CDR3 in DNA: TGTGCCAGCAGCTTAGTGGGCAGGGGAGTATCCACTGAAGCTTTCTTT. This codes for CASSLVGRGVSTEAFF.

The rearrangement uses TRBV7-2 and TRBJ2-2; D ambiguous. Germline values: CDR1 SGHTA, CDR2 FQGNSA. V was pared by 4 bases and J by 5 bases, with 14 bases between. The CDR3 has 15 residues. The CDR3 is CASSSGPAWTGELFF. CDR3 DNA sequence: TGTGCCAGCAGCTCGGGCCCTGCATGGACCGGGGAGCTGTTTTTT.

J is TRBJ1-1 and V is TRBV6-1; 7 bases agree with TRBD1. The V and J ends lost 8 bases and 3 bases, in that order; junction bases with no gene match: 6. The CDR3 loop spans 13 amino acids. Per the germline V gene, CDR1 is MNHNS and CDR2 is SASEGT. The CDR3 DNA follows: TGTGCCAGCCGGGACAGTGGTTACACTGAAGCTTTCTTT. Translated: CASRDSGYTEAFF.

This clonotype was seen a few times. The V and J genes are TRBV7-2 and TRBJ1-2, with D possibly TRBD1 on 6 matching bases. In germline, CDR1 is SGHTA, CDR2 FQGNSA. This CDR3 has 12 amino acids. Trimming stripped 3 bases from V and 8 bases from J, with 10 bases between. CDR3 residues: CASSLSGVGYTF. The CDR3 nucleotides are TGTGCCAGCAGCTTGTCAGGGGTCGGCTACACCTTC.

V gene TRBV24-1 combines with J gene TRBJ1-2; 10 bases align to TRBD1. The ends lost 11 bases at V and 2 bases at J; junction bases unmatched: 7. The CDR3 totals 14 residues. The germline CDR1 and CDR2 sequences are KGHDR and SFDVKD. For the CDR3, the DNA is TGTGCCATCGCGCCGGGACAGGGGAACTATGGCTACACCTTC. It codes for CAIAPGQGNYGYTF.

The chain employs TRBV19 and TRBJ2-5; 8 nucleotides align to TRBD2. The CDR3 has 16 residues. The V gene end was trimmed by 4 bases and the J gene end by 4 bases; junction bases not matched to a gene: 11. CDR1 and CDR2 from the germline V gene are LNHDA and SQIVND (reference sequence). In nucleotides, the CDR3 is TGTGCCAGTAGTACAACCGGCCGGGGGGGGGGAGAGACCCAGTACTTC. Protein product: CASSTTGRGGGETQYF.

V is TRBV3-1 and J is TRBJ2-1, with 12 bases lining up with TRBD2. Germline V CDR1 and CDR2: LGHDT, YNNKEL (reference sequence). This CDR3 contains 15 residues. V lost 1 base, J lost 6 bases, and 1 base stayed unmatched. The CDR3 spells CASSQGTSGANEQFF. The CDR3 DNA is TGTGCCAGCAGCCAAGGGACTAGCGGGGCCAATGAGCAGTTCTTC.

The chain employs TRBV12-3 or TRBV12-4 and TRBJ1-2; 7 nucleotides line up with TRBD1. V lost 3 bases to trimming and J lost 7 bases; unmatched junction nucleotides: 5. The length of the CDR3 is 13 residues. CDR3 protein: CASSFGGGVGYTF. CDR3 bases: TGTGCCAGCAGTTTTGGAGGGGGCGTTGGCTACACCTTC.

The chain links TRBV27 to TRBJ1-6; 10 bases map to TRBD1. The junction had 10 bases not matched to a gene; V was cut back by 3 bases and J by 8 bases. Germline V lookup: CDR1 MNHEY, CDR2 SMNVEV (reference sequence). The CDR3 contains 17 residues. The CDR3 here is CASSFPKTGGLHSPLHF. For the CDR3, the DNA is TGTGCCAGCAGTTTCCCGAAGACAGGGGGCTTACATTCACCCCTCCACTTT.

The chain has TRBV10-1 and TRBJ1-1; D is ambiguous. CDR3 length equals 16 residues. The germline gives CDR1 WNHNN, CDR2 SYGVQD (reference sequence). Trimming stripped 4 bases from V and 8 bases from J, with 23 bases between. CDR3 region: CASSAAGYPTTDEAFF. The CDR3 nucleotides read TGCGCCAGCAGTGCTGCGGGGTACCCCACAACCGACGAAGCTTTCTTT.

The chain combines TRBV2 with TRBJ1-2, with 9 bases that match TRBD1. Germline V gives CDR1 SNHLY, CDR2 FYNNEI. This CDR3 is 14 amino acids long. Trimming at V came to 6 bases and at J to 8 bases, leaving 10 bases not matched to a gene. CDR3 bases: TGTGCCAGCAGAGATACAGGGGGCTCTGGGGGCTACACCTTC. Translating it yields CASRDTGGSGGYTF.